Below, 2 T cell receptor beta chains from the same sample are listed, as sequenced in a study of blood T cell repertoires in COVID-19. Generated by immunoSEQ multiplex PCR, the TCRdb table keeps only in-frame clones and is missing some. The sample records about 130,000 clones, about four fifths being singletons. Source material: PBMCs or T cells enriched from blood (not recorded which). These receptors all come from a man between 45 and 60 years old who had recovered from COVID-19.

CDR3 sequence: CASGRWRSNTGELFF. CDR3 DNA sequence: TGTGCCAGCGGTAGGTGGCGGTCGAACACCGGGGAGCTGTTTTTT. The V and J genes are TRBV28 and TRBJ2-2; D gene unclear. CDR1 is MDHEN, CDR2 SYDVKM, per germline. Between the trimmed V and J ends, which lost 8 bases and 0 bases, there was a span of 13 bases. The CDR3 length is 15 residues.

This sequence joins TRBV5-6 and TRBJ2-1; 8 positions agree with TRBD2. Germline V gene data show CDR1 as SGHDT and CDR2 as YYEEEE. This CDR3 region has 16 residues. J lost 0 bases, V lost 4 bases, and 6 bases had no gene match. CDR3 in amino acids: CASSGPGLGSYNEQFF. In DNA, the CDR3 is TGTGCCAGCAGCGGGCCGGGACTAGGCTCCTACAATGAGCAGTTCTTC.